The 16 T cell receptor beta chains presented below share a single source sample, sequenced in a study of shared clonotypes between healthy human individuals. Naive CD8 cells lacked CD45RO and underwent positive selection for CCR7, leaving out terminally differentiated effector memory CD45RA+ cells. This table comes from immunoSEQ multiplex PCR, and its TCRdb copy is limited to in-frame clones, with some not included. The sample carries about 2.1 million clones, approximately 92% recorded once. The sequenced sample was naive CD8+ T cells from PBMCs. The receptors derive from a man younger than 35 in good health. Some clones in this sample may be carry-over from other donors' samples.

The rearrangement uses TRBV7-9 and TRBJ2-7; 8 positions match TRBD1. Germline V gene lookup returns CDR1 SEHNR and CDR2 FQNEAQ (reference sequence). The CDR3 extends over 13 amino acids. The J segment lost 3 bases and the V segment lost 5 bases, leaving 3 bases of the junction unmatched. The CDR3 nucleotides read TGTGCCAGCAGCCAGGGGGCTTTCTACGAGCAGTACTTC. This translates into CASSQGAFYEQYF.

The chain links TRBV14 to TRBJ1-2, with D uncertain. CDR1 is SGHDN and CDR2 is FVKESK in the germline V gene. The CDR3 is 14 amino acids. V was cut by 0 bases and J by 8 bases, with 13 bases left in between. The CDR3 DNA sequence: TGTGCCAGCAGCCAAGATGCAGGAGTCTTCGGCTACACCTTC. Protein sequence: CASSQDAGVFGYTF.

This clone was seen more than once but under ten times. The gene calls are TRBV19 and TRBJ1-5; D is possibly TRBD1 (5 bases). Trimming pared 3 bases from V and 3 bases from J, leaving 15 bases between. This CDR3 has 16 amino acids. Germline loops: CDR1 LNHDA, CDR2 SQIVND (reference sequence). The CDR3 region is CASSIGHPALNQPQHF. The CDR3 nucleotides read TGTGCCAGTAGTATCGGACACCCGGCCCTCAATCAGCCCCAGCATTTT. The full variable domain, in which reference TRBV19 and TRBJ1-5 provide the parts outside the CDR3, is DGGITQSPKYLFRKEGQNVTLSCEQNLNHDAMYWYRQDPGQGLRLIYYSQIVNDFQKGDIAEGYSVSREKKESFPLTVTSAQKNPTAFYLCASSIGHPALNQPQHFGDGTRLSIL.

This clone occurred once. The chain couples TRBV28 to TRBJ2-3; 7 nucleotides align to TRBD1. Germline V lookup: CDR1 MDHEN, CDR2 SYDVKM. The CDR3 sequence is 14 residues long. The ends lost 7 bases at V and 5 bases at J; junction bases unmatched: 9. The CDR3 loop reads CASKQQGTGDTQYF. CDR3 coding DNA: TGTGCCAGCAAACAACAGGGGACGGGAGATACGCAGTATTTT. Full variable domain (rest looked up from reference TRBV28 and TRBJ2-3): DVKVTQSSRYLVKRTGEKVFLECVQDMDHENMFWYRQDPGLGLRLIYFSYDVKMKEKGDIPEGYSVSREKKERFSLILESASTNQTSMYLCASKQQGTGDTQYFGPGTRLTVL.

The J gene is TRBJ1-1, the V gene TRBV30; D unresolved. The CDR3 has 13 amino acids. The germline CDR1 and CDR2 sequences are GTSNPN and SVGIG (reference sequence). V was pared by 3 bases and J by 5 bases, with 13 bases between. CDR3 nucleotide sequence: TGTGCCTGGAGGGGGATTGCGAAAACTGAAGCTTTCTTT. It yields the protein CAWRGIAKTEAFF.

This chain links TRBV10-2 with TRBJ1-2; 9 bases agree with TRBD1. The CDR3 is 17 residues long. The ends lost 0 bases at V and 3 bases at J; junction bases unmatched: 8. Germline V lookup: CDR1 WSHSY, CDR2 SAAADI. CDR3 DNA: TGCGCCAGCAGTGAGTCCCGGGACAGGGCCGGAGACTATGGCTACACCTTC. Translation: CASSESRDRAGDYGYTF.

The chain joins TRBV7-7 to TRBJ2-7; TRBD2 aligns across 15 bases. CDR3 length equals 14 residues. Germline CDR1 reads SSHAT; CDR2 reads FNYEAQ (reference sequence). V shed 5 bases and J 7 bases; nucleotides not matched to a gene: 3. The CDR3 region has the DNA TGTGCCAGCAGCCCGGGACTAGCGGGAGGTGAGCAGTACTTC. Translation gives CASSPGLAGGEQYF.

The chain's CDR3 is CSYYTPYEQYF. The CDR3 DNA reads as TGCAGCTATTATACTCCCTACGAGCAGTACTTC. The rearrangement joins TRBV29-1 to TRBJ2-7; D gene ambiguous. The CDR3 has 11 residues. Germline values: CDR1 SQVTM, CDR2 ANQGSEA. The ends were cut back, 8 bases at V and 2 bases at J, with 10 bases in the middle.

V is TRBV7-9 and J is TRBJ2-2; 7 positions match TRBD1. J was trimmed by 5 bases and V by 1 base; bases with no gene match: 7. Germline-derived CDR1 and CDR2 are SEHNR and FQNEAQ (reference sequence). The length of the CDR3 is 16 residues. CDR3 amino acids: CASSLGDRLRTGELFF. In DNA, the CDR3 is TGTGCCAGCAGCTTAGGGGACAGACTTAGGACCGGGGAGCTGTTTTTT.

The CDR3 DNA sequence: TGCGCCAGCAGCTTCCAGCAAGCGGAAGTTCAATACGAGCAGTACTTC. This sequence encodes CASSFQQAEVQYEQYF. This rearrangement joins TRBV5-1 to TRBJ2-7; possible D gene TRBD2, 5 bases. This CDR3 is built from 16 residues. The V end was cut by 2 bases, the J end by 4 bases, with 19 bases between. In germline, CDR1 is SGHRS, CDR2 YFSETQ. Full variable domain (outside the CDR3, taken from reference TRBV5-1 and TRBJ2-7): KAGVTQTPRYLIKTRGQQVTLSCSPISGHRSVSWYQQTPGQGLQFLFEYFSETQRNKGNFPGRFSGRQFSNSRSEMNVSTLELGDSALYLCASSFQQAEVQYEQYFGPGTRLTVT.

The chain recombines TRBV27 with TRBJ2-7, with unresolved D. The CDR3 is made up of 9 amino acids. V lost 4 bases, J lost 12 bases, and 7 bases lay in between. The germline CDR1 and CDR2 sequences are MNHEY and SMNVEV (reference sequence). The CDR3 coding sequence is TGTGCCAGCAGTTCCCTCGGGTACTTC. Encoded protein: CASSSLGYF.

The chain is built from TRBV27 and TRBJ2-7; D is uncertain. Trimming pared 6 bases from V and 3 bases from J, leaving 18 bases between. The CDR3 contains 15 residues. From germline, CDR1 is MNHEY and CDR2 SMNVEV (reference sequence). This CDR3 is CASSFLPGLHYEQYF. Written as DNA, the CDR3 is TGTGCCAGCAGCTTTCTCCCCGGATTACACTACGAGCAGTACTTC.

The chain combines TRBV9 with TRBJ1-2; D gene uncertain. The CDR3 length is 12 residues. Per germline, CDR1 SGDLS and CDR2 YYNGEE. The V end was cut by 3 bases, the J end by 8 bases, with 11 bases between. The CDR3 nucleotides read TGTGCCAGCAGCGGACAATTGGCGGGCTACACCTTC. Amino acids: CASSGQLAGYTF.

The gene calls are TRBV27 and TRBJ2-1; 8 bases match TRBD2. Trimming at V came to 0 bases and at J to 7 bases, leaving 5 bases not matched to a gene. This CDR3 region has 15 residues. Germline-derived CDR1 and CDR2 are MNHEY and SMNVEV (reference sequence). This CDR3 reads CASSLSTSVWNEQFF. As DNA, the CDR3 is TGTGCCAGCAGTTTATCGACTAGCGTCTGGAATGAGCAGTTCTTC.

The CDR3 spells CASSLYPFSTAMNTEAFF. CDR3 DNA: TGTGCCAGCAGCTTGTACCCATTCTCGACCGCAATGAACACTGAAGCTTTCTTT. This chain connects TRBV5-5 to TRBJ1-1; D is unresolved. V was pared by 1 base and J by 0 bases, with 19 bases between. CDR3 length: 18 amino acids. CDR1 SGHKS and CDR2 YYEKEE come from the germline V gene (reference sequence).

The J gene is TRBJ1-5, the V gene TRBV6-6; TRBD1 might be the D (6 bases). V lost 0 bases, J lost 2 bases, and 8 bases lay in between. Germline loops: CDR1 MNHNY, CDR2 SVGAGI (reference sequence). This CDR3 has 15 amino acids. The CDR3 region is CASSYSYRGNQPQHF. CDR3 nucleotide sequence: TGTGCCAGCAGTTACTCTTACAGGGGCAATCAGCCCCAGCATTTT.